The 18 T cell receptor beta chains below were found in one sample sequenced in a study of blood T cell repertoires in COVID-19 (dated by TCRdb to about 2020). Library prep was done by the immunoSEQ multiplex PCR assay. The source is immuneACCESS, and TCRdb retained only in-frame sequences with V and J called. Part of the clones is not carried over; for the studies checked, unresolved V genes explain less than half of this, and the remainder is unexplained. This sample is represented by more than 200,000 clones; approximately 86% of them were singletons. About 5.2% of the sample is held by the ten biggest clonotypes. The sample comprised peripheral blood. These receptors all come from a woman aged 55-70 years with COVID-19, enrolled during active disease.

V and J are TRBV4-1 and TRBJ2-1; 11 positions match TRBD2. The CDR3 consists of 18 residues. Unmatched junction bases numbered 9, after V lost 1 base and J lost 4 bases. Per germline, CDR1 MGHRA and CDR2 YSYEKL. CDR3 sequence reads: CASSQASGTSGNYNEQFF. The CDR3 DNA sequence: TGCGCCAGCAGCCAAGCTTCCGGGACTAGCGGAAATTACAATGAGCAGTTCTTC.

The J gene is TRBJ1-2, the V gene TRBV9; D is perhaps TRBD1 (6 bases). V lost 2 bases and J 2 bases, leaving 10 bases between the germline ends. CDR1 and CDR2 (germline): SGDLS, YYNGEE. The CDR3 sequence is 14 residues long. The CDR3: CASSVGQRNYGYTF. The CDR3 bases are TGTGCCAGCAGCGTCGGACAGAGAAACTATGGCTACACCTTC.

This CDR3 is CASSAKTGGSSGNTIYF. CDR3 coding DNA: TGTGCCAGTAGTGCCAAGACAGGGGGCTCTTCTGGAAACACCATATATTTT. This sequence joins TRBV19 and TRBJ1-3; 10 bases align to TRBD1. The CDR3 consists of 17 residues. V trimming: 5 bases; J trimming: 1 base; junction bases outside the gene matches: 8. In germline, CDR1 is LNHDA, CDR2 SQIVND (reference sequence).

The chain recombines TRBV6-4 with TRBJ2-2; D is undetermined. This CDR3 contains 16 residues. The V and J ends lost 2 bases and 0 bases respectively, with 10 bases between them. Germline V gives CDR1 MRHNA, CDR2 SNTAGT. The CDR3 reads CASSDSHSANTGELFF. CDR3 nucleotides: TGTGCCAGCAGTGACAGCCACTCCGCGAACACCGGGGAGCTGTTTTTT.

The rearrangement links TRBV7-2 to TRBJ1-2, with D maybe TRBD1 (6 bases). V shed 2 bases and J shed 4 bases, with 11 bases lying between them. Germline V lookup: CDR1 SGHTA, CDR2 FQGNSA. The CDR3 sequence is 14 residues long. The CDR3 coding sequence is TGTGCCAGCAGCTTAACAGGGCCCCCCTATGGCTACACCTTC. Translation gives CASSLTGPPYGYTF.

The chain couples TRBV20-1 to TRBJ1-2; no reliable D call. The CDR3 extends over 11 amino acids. The V gene's germline CDR1 is DFQATT and CDR2 SNEGSKA (reference sequence). Trimming stripped 5 bases from V and 8 bases from J, with 12 bases between. DNA for the CDR3: TGCAGTGCTCCCGAGGGCGGAGGCTACACCTTC. Protein: CSAPEGGGYTF.

This rearrangement joins TRBV2 to TRBJ1-1, with D perhaps TRBD1 (6 bases). Germline V gene data show CDR1 as SNHLY and CDR2 as FYNNEI. CDR3 length: 17 residues. The germline V and J ends were trimmed by 7 bases and 1 base, with 22 bases remaining between them. The CDR3 protein is CASTTLPGQRGNTEAFF. The CDR3 DNA reads as TGTGCCAGCACCACCCTTCCCGGACAGCGGGGGAACACTGAAGCTTTCTTT.

The chain uses TRBV14 and TRBJ2-7, with 11 bases fitting TRBD2. The CDR3 covers 14 residues. V gave up 5 bases and J gave up 1 base; unmatched junction bases: 1. The germline gives CDR1 SGHDN, CDR2 FVKESK. CDR3 sequence (DNA): TGTGCCAGCAGCTTAGCGGGAGGGTCCTACGAGCAGTACTTC. It is translated as CASSLAGGSYEQYF.

This sequence joins TRBV3-1 (or the pseudogene TRBV3-2) and TRBJ2-1; D not certain. V was shortened by 0 bases and J by 12 bases, with 12 bases between the two germline ends. Germline CDR1 reads LGHDT; CDR2 reads YNNKEL (reference sequence). The CDR3 extends over 13 amino acids. In nucleotides, the CDR3 is TGTGCCAGCAGCCAAGATCCGGGTATCGGGCAGTTCTTC. It translates to CASSQDPGIGQFF.

The chain couples TRBV28 to TRBJ1-2; D unresolved. Trimming shortened V by 6 bases and J by 8 bases, and 13 bases separated the two germline ends. Germline CDR1 MDHEN, CDR2 SYDVKM. This CDR3 has 12 amino acids. The CDR3 DNA reads TGTGCCAGCAGGCTCAGTCTAGGAGGCTACACCTTC. Encoded protein: CASRLSLGGYTF.

The CDR3 DNA reads TGCAGCGCCATCCAGGGAGGGGAGCTGTTTTTT. Protein product: CSAIQGGELFF. The chain combines TRBV29-1 with TRBJ2-2; weak D call: TRBD1 (5 bases). V lost 7 bases to trimming and J lost 8 bases, with 11 bases between them. The V gene's germline CDR1 is SQVTM and CDR2 ANQGSEA. The CDR3 has 11 residues.

The rearrangement links TRBV7-2 to TRBJ1-5, with 8 bases identical to TRBD1. The CDR3 is 14 amino acids. Germline values: CDR1 SGHTA, CDR2 FQGNSA. The junction had 7 bases not matched to a gene; V was cut back by 2 bases and J by 10 bases. CDR3 region: CASSLPGQALPQHF. The CDR3 bases are TGTGCCAGCAGCTTACCGGGACAGGCATTACCCCAGCATTTT.

The rearrangement uses TRBV29-1 and TRBJ1-2, with D unresolved. Germline V gene lookup returns CDR1 SQVTM and CDR2 ANQGSEA. V was cut by 3 bases and J by 8 bases, with 13 bases left in between. The CDR3 totals 12 residues. CDR3 nucleotides: TGCAGCGTTGACTGGGGTCCGGGGGGCTACACCTTC. Translated: CSVDWGPGGYTF.

This chain connects TRBV3-1 (or the pseudogene TRBV3-2) to TRBJ1-2; 7 nucleotides align to TRBD1. The V gene end was trimmed by 0 bases and the J gene end by 3 bases; junction bases not matched to a gene: 4. This CDR3 is built from 15 residues. CDR1 and CDR2 from the germline V gene are LGHDT and YNNKEL (reference sequence). Written as DNA, the CDR3 is TGTGCCAGCAGCCAAGATTCAGGGGGGTACTATGGCTACACCTTC. Its translation: CASSQDSGGYYGYTF.

This chain connects TRBV3-1 (or the pseudogene TRBV3-2) to TRBJ2-1, with 8 positions matching TRBD2. Germline assignment: CDR1 LGHDT and CDR2 YNNKEL (reference sequence). The CDR3 has 15 residues. The junction had 11 bases not matched to a gene; V was cut back by 4 bases and J by 9 bases. The CDR3, as DNA: TGTGCCAGCAGCCCCCCCGGTAGCGGGAAGGTTGAGCAGTTCTTC. Translation: CASSPPGSGKVEQFF.

This chain connects TRBV13 to TRBJ2-2, with TRBD2 identical over 11 bases. After removal of 5 bases from V and 5 bases from J, the junction contained 4 bases not matched to a gene. Germline loops: CDR1 PRHDT, CDR2 FYEKMQ (reference sequence). The CDR3 loop spans 15 amino acids. The chain's CDR3 is CASSPRTSGTGELFF. DNA for the CDR3: TGTGCCAGCAGCCCGAGGACTAGCGGGACCGGGGAGCTGTTTTTT.

This clone was detected a few times. This rearrangement joins TRBV19 to TRBJ1-5, with no clear D. Trimming stripped 6 bases from V and 4 bases from J, with 16 bases between. CDR3 length: 15 residues. CDR1 and CDR2 (germline): LNHDA, SQIVND (reference sequence). CDR3 protein: CASRPYGTDNQPQHF. CDR3 nucleotide sequence: TGTGCCAGTAGACCTTACGGCACAGATAATCAGCCCCAGCATTTT.

This chain connects TRBV19 to TRBJ2-1; 9 positions match TRBD2. The CDR3 sequence is 17 residues long. J was trimmed by 2 bases and V by 7 bases; bases with no gene match: 12. In germline, CDR1 is LNHDA, CDR2 SQIVND (reference sequence). The chain's CDR3 is CASIGRALAGPYNEQFF. In DNA form, the CDR3 reads TGTGCCAGTATCGGCAGGGCTCTAGCGGGGCCCTACAATGAGCAGTTCTTC.